Below, one TCR beta chain is given with its context. This clonotype was seen just once. Its antigen has not been determined. Per-base qualities were not stored, and no clone one base away is much larger. A lone read is weak support. Ophthalmopathy patients had moderately to severely active disease, Clinical Activity Score of at least 3, NOSPECS grade of at least 4, and duration under 3 months. Patients with uncontrolled infections, other autoimmune diseases, pregnancy or lactation were excluded. Diagnoses were based on clinical symptoms, serum thyroxine and TRAb, thyroid ultrasound and orbital computed tomography. PBMCs were isolated from approximately 10 ml of fresh peripheral blood by Ficoll-Paque density gradient centrifugation. Total RNA was extracted with Trizol reagent, and quality was checked on an Agilent 2100 Bioanalyzer. This sample stems from a study of T cells in Graves' hyperthyroidism and ophthalmopathy (dated 2019 in TCRdb). Regarding the study in general: Peripheral blood samples were taken at initial diagnosis, before any treatment was given. A discovery cohort of about a hundred patients, approximately 45 with Graves' ophthalmopathy and 55 to 60 with stable Graves' hyperthyroidism, was used to find distinguishing TCR V-J signatures. Prospective prediction of ophthalmopathy was tested in an independent validation cohort consisting of fewer than 20 hyperthyroidism patients and some 15 patients who later progressed to ophthalmopathy. For training and testing, the 80 to 100 patients in the discovery cohort were randomly divided in a 7:3 ratio. In several Graves' hyperthyroidism patients, the study also compared T-cell repertoires from thyroid tissue with T-cell repertoires from blood. After blood sampling, hyperthyroidism patients were treated with methimazole at a starting dose of 30 mg daily, and ophthalmopathy patients were treated with high-dose intravenous methylprednisolone. TCR Vbeta CDR3 sequencing of 135 peripheral blood samples (around 45 ophthalmopathy, under 80 hyperthyroidism and 17 progressor patients) is reported in the paper.

From the cysteine up to the phenylalanine, the CDR3 has a length of 11 residues. Of all the DNA, just the CDR3 is kept, 33 bases in frame from base 1. CDR1 and CDR2, per the germline V gene (reference sequence), are DFQATT and SNEGSKA. V is trimmed back by 6 bases and J by 3 bases, and the junction contains 1 base that no gene match accounts for. TCR beta CDR3 regions were amplified from RNA transcripts. The first round of RT-PCR for the TCR CDR3 was performed with the HTBI primer set and the Qiagen OneStep RT-PCR kit. Libraries were constructed in a second round of multiplex PCR, after which size selection and purification were performed. Paired-end sequencing of the libraries was performed with 100 bp reads on an Illumina HiSeq2000. The original pipeline was this. SOAPnuke was used to process the raw data, throwing out any read that contained adapters or uncalled bases, had a mean Phred below 15, or lacked an exact constant-primer or identifier match. COPE v1.2.5 was used to merge the high-quality paired reads, and each unique nucleotide sequence was defined as a clonotype. Clonotypes were aligned to IMGT TRBV, TRBD and TRBJ reference segments using MiTCR v1.1. The analysis was restricted to V-J combinations with a frequency above 0.0001, which together covered 99.2% of the repertoires. The TCS score was defined as F50 (clonal expansion) divided by E x V (chaos), with BLOSUM62-based TCRdist calculated between CDR3 peptides within each V-J. Welch's t-statistics and random forest reduced around 520 V-J features to 10 to 15, which were used in a naive Bayes classifier (R e1071). The raw public reads went through TCRdb reprocessing: fastp at Q25, MiXCR clone calling, in-frame beta chains kept. Rows with one shared CDR3 protein collapse into an entry with the most common genes and DNA. The V and J calls and clone size come from TCRdb's table, not from the authors' own analysis. This sample holds hundreds of thousands of distinct CDR3 sequences; nearly 20% were observed only once. The ten biggest clones cover roughly 44% of the sample.

Summary of the overall study and its limitations: Sample size was not statistically predetermined, and blinding of investigators to group allocation was not performed. A model built on a 13 V-J signature distinguished ophthalmopathy from stable hyperthyroidism, reaching about 89% sensitivity and about 81% specificity in cross-validation and 80%/75% in testing. During validation, the model predicted progression to ophthalmopathy a median of around six months ahead of onset, with more than 55% sensitivity and roughly 72% specificity. Most expanded thyroid clonotypes (frequency above 0.001) were also detected in blood, suggesting blood repertoires may reflect thyroid immune responses.

Material for sequencing was blood. The V and J genes are TRBV20-1 and TRBJ2-7, and TRBD2 aligns with 8 junction nucleotides. This TCR derives from a man aged 35 to 55 with Graves' ophthalmopathy. The bases are TGCAGTGCCGGGGGGGGCTACGAGCAGTACTTC. This is translated as CSAGGGYEQYF.